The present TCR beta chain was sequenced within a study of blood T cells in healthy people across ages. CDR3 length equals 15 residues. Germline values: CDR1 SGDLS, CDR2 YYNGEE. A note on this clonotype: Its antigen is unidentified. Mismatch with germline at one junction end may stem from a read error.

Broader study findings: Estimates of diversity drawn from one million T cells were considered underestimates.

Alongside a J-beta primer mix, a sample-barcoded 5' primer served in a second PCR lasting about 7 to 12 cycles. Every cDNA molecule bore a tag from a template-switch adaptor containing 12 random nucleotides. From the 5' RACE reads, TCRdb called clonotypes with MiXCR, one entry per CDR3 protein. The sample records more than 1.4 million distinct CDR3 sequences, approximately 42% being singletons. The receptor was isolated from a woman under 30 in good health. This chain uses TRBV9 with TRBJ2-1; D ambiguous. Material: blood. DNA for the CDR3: TGTGCCAGCGGCGTAGCAGGCAGCTCCTACAATGAGCAGTTCTTC. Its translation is CASGVAGSSYNEQFF.